This T cell receptor (beta chain) comes out of a study of T cell changes during pregnancy in multiple sclerosis. TCRdb's copy holds only in-frame clones and misses some; the assay was immunoSEQ multiplex PCR. The sample lists around 60,000 clones; around 97% were seen once. CDR1 is MNHEY and CDR2 is SMNVEV in the germline V gene (reference sequence). Trimming left V 5 bases short and J 2 bases short, with 18 bases between. The CDR3 covers 17 residues. The receptor's source is a female donor with multiple sclerosis, enrolled in a pregnancy study. The chain is built from TRBV27 and TRBJ1-4; D perhaps matches TRBD1 (5 bases). This sample comprised CD8+ T cells from peripheral blood mononuclear cells, obtained after pregnancy. CDR3 region: CASSLSGGRWTNEKLFF. The CDR3 coding sequence is TGTGCCAGCAGTCTCTCGGGGGGTAGATGGACTAATGAAAAACTGTTTTTT.